This passage covers 21 T cell receptor beta chains from one sample sequenced in a study of T cell repertoires in cytomegalovirus infection. No antigen has been identified for these receptors. MiXCR, run by TCRdb on the reads, gives a single entry per CDR3 protein. The table lists about 920,000 distinct CDR3 sequences, less than 35% of them singletons. Sequenced material: cultured CD8+ T cells from PBMCs, taken from culture after CMV antigen stimulation. The source is a human donor in good health (CMV status not recorded). Some clones in this sample may be carry-over from other donors' samples.

The rearrangement links TRBV6-1 to TRBJ2-7; 8 nucleotides agree with TRBD1. With V trimmed by 5 bases and J by 7 bases, 4 bases remained unmatched. CDR1 is MNHNS, CDR2 SASEGT, per germline. There are 12 residues in the CDR3. The CDR3 here is CASSPTGVEQYV. The CDR3 DNA follows: TGTGCCAGCAGTCCGACAGGGGTTGAGCAGTACGTC.

The rearrangement links TRBV25-1 to TRBJ1-2; 7 bases are a match to TRBD1. Germline CDR1 and CDR2: MGHDK and SYGVNS. This CDR3 region has 17 residues. Germline trimming cut 4 bases from V and 3 bases from J; bases unmatched to any gene: 14. DNA of the CDR3: TGTGCCAGCAGTGGGACGGGGAGGGGGCGATCTGACTATGGCTACACCTTC. Its translation: CASSGTGRGRSDYGYTF.

This chain connects TRBV5-1 to TRBJ1-1, with 8 positions matching TRBD1. Germline CDR1 SGHRS, CDR2 YFSETQ. V dropped 5 bases and J dropped 5; count of bases not matched to a gene: 8. CDR3 length equals 14 residues. The CDR3 spells CASRDGQGGTEAFF. The CDR3, as DNA: TGCGCCAGCAGGGACGGACAGGGAGGAACTGAAGCTTTCTTT.

This chain uses TRBV7-9 with TRBJ1-1; D uncertain. Germline V CDR1 and CDR2: SEHNR, FQNEAQ (reference sequence). Trimming took off 1 base at V and 5 bases at J, with 11 bases between the two ends. This CDR3 spans 14 amino acids. CDR3 in amino acids: CASSLVGVGTEAFF. The CDR3 bases are TGTGCCAGCAGCTTAGTCGGGGTAGGGACTGAAGCTTTCTTT.

Concerning this clonotype: One end of the junction varies from germline; a read error may be responsible. The V and J genes are TRBV12-3 or TRBV12-4 and TRBJ2-5; tentatively, D is TRBD1 (6 bases). The CDR3 consists of 15 residues. Here the CDR3 DNA reads TGTGCCGGCAGTTCTATCAAGGGGGTTGGAGAGACCCAGTACTTC. Its protein is CAGSSIKGVGETQYF.

In its sample, this clonotype was seen a few times. V gene TRBV27 combines with J gene TRBJ1-1; D unresolved. V lost 4 bases and J lost 0, with 12 bases in between. The germline V gene encodes CDR1 MNHEY and CDR2 SMNVEV (reference sequence). This CDR3 region has 15 residues. The CDR3 region is CASSSTLEMNTEAFF. The CDR3 coding sequence is TGTGCCAGCAGTTCGACGTTAGAGATGAACACTGAAGCTTTCTTT.

This clonotype turned up a few times. V gene TRBV6-6 combines with J gene TRBJ2-1, with 14 nucleotides matching TRBD2. The CDR3 totals 16 residues. Germline CDR1 and CDR2: MNHNY and SVGAGI (reference sequence). V dropped 2 bases and J dropped 8; count of bases not matched to a gene: 5. The CDR3 region has the DNA TGTGCCAGCAGTTACCCGACTAGCGGGGGGGCGGATGAGCAGTTCTTC. It translates to CASSYPTSGGADEQFF.

This clonotype came up a few times. The chain joins TRBV27 to TRBJ1-5; D unresolved. The CDR3 runs 13 residues. CDR1 and CDR2 from the germline V gene are MNHEY and SMNVEV (reference sequence). V lost 5 bases, J lost 5 bases, and 10 bases lay in between. The CDR3 sequence is CASSIGSYQPQHF. DNA of the CDR3: TGTGCCAGCAGTATCGGGTCTTATCAGCCCCAGCATTTT.

Concerning this clonotype itself: Being one base from a much bigger clone, this may be a read error. The chain employs TRBV7-4 and TRBJ2-3; 7 bases map to TRBD2. The CDR3 contains 16 residues. Germline V lookup: CDR1 SGHVT, CDR2 SQSDAQ. J lost 3 bases, V lost 10 bases, and 16 bases had no gene match. The CDR3 sequence: CANSPASLAATDTQYF. In DNA form, the CDR3 reads TGTGCCAACAGTCCAGCTAGCCTAGCGGCGACAGATACGCAGTATTTT.

This clonotype appeared many times. V gene TRBV27 combines with J gene TRBJ1-2, with D unresolved. CDR1 and CDR2 (germline): MNHEY, SMNVEV (reference sequence). The CDR3 runs to 13 residues. Deletions cut 6 bases from V and 0 bases from J, with 8 bases between. The CDR3 is CASSFGANYGYTF. CDR3 DNA: TGTGCCAGCAGCTTCGGGGCTAACTATGGCTACACCTTC.

This clonotype was counted a few times. The chain employs TRBV7-3 and TRBJ2-7; 7 bases are a match to TRBD1. Germline trimming cut 3 bases from V and 4 bases from J; bases unmatched to any gene: 12. The CDR3 consists of 16 residues. Germline values: CDR1 SGHTA, CDR2 FQGTGA. DNA for the CDR3: TGTGCCAGCAGCTTCGACAGGGATCGTTCTCCTTACGAGCAGTACTTC. Translating gives CASSFDRDRSPYEQYF.

This clonotype was observed a handful of times. The genes are TRBV7-9 and TRBJ2-7; D is uncertain. Germline CDR1 is SEHNR and CDR2 is FQNEAQ (reference sequence). Trimming left V 3 bases short and J 4 bases short, with 10 bases between. This CDR3 is 13 amino acids long. The CDR3 nucleotides are TGTGCCAGCAGCTTCGAGGCAGTTTACGAGCAGTACTTC. Amino acid sequence: CASSFEAVYEQYF. Complete variable domain (other parts from reference TRBV7-9 and TRBJ2-7): DTGVSQNPRHKITKRGQNVTFRCDPISEHNRLYWYRQTLGQGPEFLTYFQNEAQLEKSRLLSDRFSAERPKGSFSTLEIQRTEQGDSAMYLCASSFEAVYEQYFGPGTRLTVT.

In its sample, this clonotype was seen a few times. The V gene is TRBV15, the J gene TRBJ1-2; D perhaps matches TRBD1 (5 bases). The germline V and J ends were trimmed by 0 bases and 6 bases, with 20 bases remaining between them. Germline loops: CDR1 LNHNV, CDR2 YYDKDF (reference sequence). CDR3 length: 17 amino acids. CDR3 loop: CATSRDLNRDPTHGYTF. Here the CDR3 DNA reads TGTGCCACCAGCAGAGATCTAAACCGGGACCCAACCCATGGCTACACCTTC.

V usage is TRBV19 and J usage is TRBJ1-1; a possible D gene is TRBD1 (5 bases). Germline V lookup: CDR1 LNHDA, CDR2 SQIVND (reference sequence). The CDR3 has 13 residues. Trimming cost V 11 bases and J 4 bases, with 17 bases left between them. The CDR3 region is CAAWGGGGTEAFF. CDR3 in DNA: TGTGCCGCGTGGGGCGGGGGAGGCACTGAAGCTTTCTTT.

The chain recombines TRBV12-3 or TRBV12-4 with TRBJ1-4; D ambiguous. The CDR3 loop spans 14 amino acids. V lost 0 bases, J lost 7 bases, and 9 bases lay in between. The DNA of the CDR3 is TGTGCCAGCAGTTTAGCGATACACTCTGAAAAACTGTTTTTT. Translating it yields CASSLAIHSEKLFF.

The V call is TRBV29-1, the J call TRBJ1-1; TRBD1 aligns across 7 bases. Trimming at V came to 4 bases and at J to 1 base, leaving 6 bases not matched to a gene. Germline loops: CDR1 SQVTM, CDR2 ANQGSEA. This CDR3 is built from 14 residues. CDR3: CSVADRTTNTEAFF. The CDR3 nucleotides read TGCAGCGTTGCGGACAGGACTACGAACACTGAAGCTTTCTTT.

The chain combines TRBV5-1 with TRBJ2-2; 8 bases match TRBD1. The CDR3 runs to 17 residues. The V gene end was trimmed by 1 base and the J gene end by 1 base; junction bases not matched to a gene: 6. Germline V CDR1 and CDR2: SGHRS, YFSETQ. The CDR3 bases are TGCGCCAGCAGCTTGCCGAAGGACAGGGAGAACACCGGGGAGCTGTTTTTT. It codes for CASSLPKDRENTGELFF.

The chain joins TRBV7-8 to TRBJ1-4, with TRBD1 matching 8 bases. There are 17 residues in the CDR3. Per the germline V gene, CDR1 is SGHVS and CDR2 is FQNEAQ. With 2 bases clipped from V and 4 bases from J, the junction kept 9 bases outside the gene matches. CDR3 protein: CASSLSSRDRFNEKLFF. The CDR3 nucleotides are TGTGCCAGCAGCTTAAGTAGTAGGGACAGGTTTAATGAAAAACTGTTTTTT.

The table lists this clonotype with a few counts. The rearrangement joins TRBV27 to TRBJ2-7; D tentatively reads TRBD1 or TRBD2 (6 bases each). The CDR3 is made up of 16 amino acids. Between the trimmed V and J ends, which lost 2 bases and 2 bases, there was a span of 16 bases. CDR1 and CDR2 from the germline V gene are MNHEY and SMNVEV (reference sequence). This chain's CDR3 is CASSLGPPGAPYEQYF. CDR3 DNA: TGTGCCAGCAGTTTAGGCCCTCCGGGGGCACCCTACGAGCAGTACTTC.

The genes are TRBV24-1 and TRBJ1-5; 7 bases fit TRBD1. The germline V gene has CDR1 KGHDR and CDR2 SFDVKD. CDR3 size: 15 residues. V dropped 6 bases and J dropped 2; count of bases not matched to a gene: 6. This CDR3 is CATSREGAGNQPQHF. CDR3 nucleotide sequence: TGTGCCACCAGTAGGGAGGGGGCGGGCAATCAGCCCCAGCATTTT.

The chain links TRBV28 to TRBJ2-5; 10 nucleotides match TRBD1. The CDR3 has 16 amino acids. J was trimmed by 5 bases and V by 3 bases; bases with no gene match: 9. Germline loops: CDR1 MDHEN, CDR2 SYDVKM. CDR3 in amino acids: CASSFWTGGVGETQYF. CDR3 DNA: TGTGCCAGCAGTTTCTGGACAGGGGGAGTGGGGGAGACCCAGTACTTC.